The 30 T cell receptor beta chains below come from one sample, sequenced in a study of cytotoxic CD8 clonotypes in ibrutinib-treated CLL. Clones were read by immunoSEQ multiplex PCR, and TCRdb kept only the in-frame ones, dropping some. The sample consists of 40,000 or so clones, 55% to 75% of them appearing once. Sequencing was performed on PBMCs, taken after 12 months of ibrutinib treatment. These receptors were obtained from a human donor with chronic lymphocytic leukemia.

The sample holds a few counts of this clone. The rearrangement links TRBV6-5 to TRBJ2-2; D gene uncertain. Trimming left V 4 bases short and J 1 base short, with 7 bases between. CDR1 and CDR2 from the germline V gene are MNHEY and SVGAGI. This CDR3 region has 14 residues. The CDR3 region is CASSSQRNTGELFF. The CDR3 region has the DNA TGTGCCAGCAGTTCGCAGCGGAACACCGGGGAGCTGTTTTTT.

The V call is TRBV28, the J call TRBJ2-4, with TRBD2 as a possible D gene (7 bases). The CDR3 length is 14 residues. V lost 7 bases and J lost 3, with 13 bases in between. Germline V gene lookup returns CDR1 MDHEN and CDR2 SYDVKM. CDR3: CASTTRGGKNIQYF. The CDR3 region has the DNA TGTGCCAGCACCACGAGGGGGGGCAAAAACATTCAGTACTTC. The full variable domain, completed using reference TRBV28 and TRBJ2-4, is DVKVTQSSRYLVKRTGEKVFLECVQDMDHENMFWYRQDPGLGLRLIYFSYDVKMKEKGDIPEGYSVSREKKERFSLILESASTNQTSMYLCASTTRGGKNIQYFGAGTRLSVL.

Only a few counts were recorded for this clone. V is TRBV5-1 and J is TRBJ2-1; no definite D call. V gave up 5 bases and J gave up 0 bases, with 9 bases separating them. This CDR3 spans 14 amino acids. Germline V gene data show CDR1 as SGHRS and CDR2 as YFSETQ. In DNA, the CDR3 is TGCGCCAGCAGAAACAGAGACTCCTACAATGAGCAGTTCTTC. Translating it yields CASRNRDSYNEQFF.

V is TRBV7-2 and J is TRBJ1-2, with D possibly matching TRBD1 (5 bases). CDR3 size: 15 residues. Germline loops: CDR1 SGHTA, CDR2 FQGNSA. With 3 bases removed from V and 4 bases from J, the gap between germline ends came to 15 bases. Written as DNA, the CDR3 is TGTGCCAGCAGCTTGTTGCAGGGAACCCCCTATGGCTACACCTTC. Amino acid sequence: CASSLLQGTPYGYTF.

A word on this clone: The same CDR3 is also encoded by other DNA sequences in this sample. CDR3 loop: CSARAYGYTF. The CDR3 DNA follows: TGCAGTGCTAGAGCCTATGGCTACACCTTC. The chain recombines TRBV20-1 with TRBJ1-2, with D unclear. Germline values: CDR1 DFQATT, CDR2 SNEGSKA (reference sequence). The V end was cut by 1 base, the J end by 4 bases, with 1 base between. The CDR3 is made up of 10 amino acids.

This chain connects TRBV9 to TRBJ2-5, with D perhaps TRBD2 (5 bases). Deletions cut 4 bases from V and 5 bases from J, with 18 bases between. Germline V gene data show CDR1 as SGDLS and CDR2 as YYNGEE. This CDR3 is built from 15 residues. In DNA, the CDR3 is TGTGCCAGCAGCCCCCGCCGGGCCGGGATGGAGACCCAGTACTTC. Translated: CASSPRRAGMETQYF.

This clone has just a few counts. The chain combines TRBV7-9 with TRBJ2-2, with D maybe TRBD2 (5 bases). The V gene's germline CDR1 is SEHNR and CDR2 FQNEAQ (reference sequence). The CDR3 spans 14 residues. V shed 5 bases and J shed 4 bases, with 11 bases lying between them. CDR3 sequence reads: CASSPSLVTGELFF. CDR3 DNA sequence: TGTGCCAGCAGCCCCTCACTAGTCACCGGGGAGCTGTTTTTT.

Here the CDR3 DNA reads TGTGCCAGCAGCGACAGGGGTGGCCACTACAATGAGCAGTTCTTC. Its translation: CASSDRGGHYNEQFF. The rearrangement links TRBV9 to TRBJ2-1; 7 nucleotides align to TRBD1. Germline CDR1 and CDR2: SGDLS and YYNGEE. V shed 3 bases, J shed 3 bases, and the junction held 6 bases outside the gene matches. CDR3 length: 15 residues.

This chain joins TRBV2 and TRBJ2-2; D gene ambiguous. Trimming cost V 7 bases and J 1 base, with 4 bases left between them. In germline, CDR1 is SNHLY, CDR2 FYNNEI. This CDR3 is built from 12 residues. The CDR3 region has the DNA TGTGCCAGCAACTGGAACACCGGGGAGCTGTTTTTT. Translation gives CASNWNTGELFF.

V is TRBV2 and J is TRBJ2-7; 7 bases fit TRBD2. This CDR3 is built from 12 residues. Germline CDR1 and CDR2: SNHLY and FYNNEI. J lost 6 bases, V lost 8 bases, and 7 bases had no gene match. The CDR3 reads CASAAGVPEQYF. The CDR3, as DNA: TGTGCCAGCGCGGCGGGAGTCCCCGAGCAGTACTTC. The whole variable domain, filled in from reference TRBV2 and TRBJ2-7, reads EPEVTQTPSHQVTQMGQEVILRCVPISNHLYFYWYRQILGQKVEFLVSFYNNEISEKSEIFDDQFSVERPDGSNFTLKIRSTKLEDSAMYFCASAAGVPEQYFGPGTRLTVT.

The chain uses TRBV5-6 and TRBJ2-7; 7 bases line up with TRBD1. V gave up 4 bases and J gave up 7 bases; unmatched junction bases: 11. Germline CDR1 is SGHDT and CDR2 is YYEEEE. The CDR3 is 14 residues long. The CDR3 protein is CASSRQGPGWEQYF. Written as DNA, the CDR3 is TGTGCCAGCAGCCGACAGGGCCCAGGGTGGGAGCAGTACTTC.

As DNA, the CDR3 is TGTGCCTGGAGCGCGGGAAACACCATATATTTT. Its translation: CAWSAGNTIYF. The rearrangement links TRBV30 to TRBJ1-3; D gene unclear. Germline V gene sequence: CDR1 GTSNPN, CDR2 SVGIG (reference sequence). The ends were cut back, 3 bases at V and 4 bases at J, with 4 bases in the middle. The CDR3 length is 11 residues.

The CDR3 bases are TGTGCCACCAGCAGAGTGGACAGGGGCGAATTAACTTTCTTT. It is translated as CATSRVDRGELTFF. This chain uses TRBV15 with TRBJ1-1, with 9 bases that match TRBD1. CDR3 length equals 14 residues. CDR1 LNHNV and CDR2 YYDKDF come from the germline V gene (reference sequence). With V trimmed by 1 base and J by 12 bases, 9 bases remained unmatched.

CDR3 sequence reads: CASSFSTDNDYGYTF. In DNA form, the CDR3 reads TGTGCCAGCAGCTTTAGTACAGATAACGACTATGGCTACACCTTC. The V and J genes are TRBV7-8 and TRBJ1-2; no definite D call. The CDR3 is 15 amino acids. V was cut by 3 bases and J by 3 bases, with 14 bases left in between. Germline assignment: CDR1 SGHVS and CDR2 FQNEAQ.

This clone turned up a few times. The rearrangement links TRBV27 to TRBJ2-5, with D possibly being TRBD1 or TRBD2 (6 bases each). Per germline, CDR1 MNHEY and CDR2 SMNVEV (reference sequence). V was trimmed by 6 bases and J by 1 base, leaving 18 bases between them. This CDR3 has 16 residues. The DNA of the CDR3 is TGTGCCAGCAGCCCGGACGGGGGCGCGAGCCAAGAGACCCAGTACTTC. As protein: CASSPDGGASQETQYF.

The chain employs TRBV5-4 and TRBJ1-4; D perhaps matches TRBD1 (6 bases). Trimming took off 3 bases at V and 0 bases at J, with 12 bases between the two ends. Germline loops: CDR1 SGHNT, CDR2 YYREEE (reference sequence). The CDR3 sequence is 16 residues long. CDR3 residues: CASSSDRKSTNEKLFF. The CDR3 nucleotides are TGTGCCAGCAGCTCCGACAGGAAATCAACTAATGAAAAACTGTTTTTT.

The CDR3 bases are TGTGCCAGCAGCTTAGGTGGGGGGGGCCAAGAGACCCAGTACTTC. Translation gives CASSLGGGGQETQYF. V is TRBV7-2 and J is TRBJ2-5, with 7 bases that match TRBD2. The CDR3 runs 15 residues. Losses at the gene ends were 1 base for V and 1 base for J; bases not matched to a gene: 3. CDR1 SGHTA and CDR2 FQGNSA come from the germline V gene.

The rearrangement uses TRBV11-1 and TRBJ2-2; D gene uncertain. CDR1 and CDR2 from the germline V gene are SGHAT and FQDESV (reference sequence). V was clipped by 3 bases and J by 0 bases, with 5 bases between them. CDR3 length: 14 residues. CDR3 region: CASSLTANTGELFF. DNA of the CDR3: TGTGCCAGCAGCTTGACGGCGAACACCGGGGAGCTGTTTTTT. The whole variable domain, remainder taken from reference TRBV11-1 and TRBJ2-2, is EAEVAQSPRYKITEKSQAVAFWCDPISGHATLYWYRQILGQGPELLVQFQDESVVDDSQLPKDRFSAERLKGVDSTLKIQPAELGDSAMYLCASSLTANTGELFFGEGSRLTVL.

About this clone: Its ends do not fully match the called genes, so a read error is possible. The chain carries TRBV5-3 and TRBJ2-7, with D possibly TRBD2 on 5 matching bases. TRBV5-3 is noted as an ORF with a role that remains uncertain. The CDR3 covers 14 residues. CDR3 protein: CASSFPGKTYEQYF. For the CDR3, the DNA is TGTGCCAGCAGCTTCCCCGGGAAGACCTACGAGCAGTACTTC.

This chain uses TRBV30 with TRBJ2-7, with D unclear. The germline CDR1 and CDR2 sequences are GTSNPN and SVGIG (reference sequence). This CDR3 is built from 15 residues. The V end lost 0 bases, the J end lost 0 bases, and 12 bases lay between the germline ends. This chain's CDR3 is CAWSVRSRNSYEQYF. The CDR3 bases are TGTGCCTGGAGTGTAAGGTCACGAAACTCCTACGAGCAGTACTTC. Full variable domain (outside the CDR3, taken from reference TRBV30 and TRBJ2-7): SQTIHQWPATLVQPVGSPLSLECTVEGTSNPNLYWYRQAAGRGLQLLFYSVGIGQISSEVPQNLSASRPQDRQFILSSKKLLLSDSGFYLCAWSVRSRNSYEQYFGPGTRLTVT.

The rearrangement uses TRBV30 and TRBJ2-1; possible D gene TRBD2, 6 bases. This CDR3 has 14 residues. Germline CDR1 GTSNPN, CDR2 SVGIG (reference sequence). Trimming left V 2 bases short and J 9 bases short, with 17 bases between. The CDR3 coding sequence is TGTGCCTGGAGTATCTGGCGGGGCAGGGTTGAGCAGTTCTTC. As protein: CAWSIWRGRVEQFF.

In DNA form, the CDR3 reads TGTGCCAGCAGCCCGGCAGGGGGAAGCAATCAGCCCCAGCATTTT. Protein: CASSPAGGSNQPQHF. This chain links TRBV11-2 with TRBJ1-5; 7 bases map to TRBD1. V trimming: 5 bases; J trimming: 1 base; junction bases outside the gene matches: 5. CDR1 is SGHAT, CDR2 FQNNGV, per germline. There are 15 residues in the CDR3.

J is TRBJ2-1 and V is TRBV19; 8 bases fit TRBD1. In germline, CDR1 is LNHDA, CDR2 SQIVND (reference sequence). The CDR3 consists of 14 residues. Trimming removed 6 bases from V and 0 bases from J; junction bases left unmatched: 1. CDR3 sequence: CASSTGGSYNEQFF. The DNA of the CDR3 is TGTGCCAGTAGCACAGGGGGCTCCTACAATGAGCAGTTCTTC.

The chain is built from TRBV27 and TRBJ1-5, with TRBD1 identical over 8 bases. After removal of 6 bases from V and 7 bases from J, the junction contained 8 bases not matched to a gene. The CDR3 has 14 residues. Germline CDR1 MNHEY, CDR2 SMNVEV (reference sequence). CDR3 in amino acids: CASREDRDNQPQHF. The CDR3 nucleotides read TGTGCCAGCAGGGAGGACAGGGACAACCAGCCCCAGCATTTT.

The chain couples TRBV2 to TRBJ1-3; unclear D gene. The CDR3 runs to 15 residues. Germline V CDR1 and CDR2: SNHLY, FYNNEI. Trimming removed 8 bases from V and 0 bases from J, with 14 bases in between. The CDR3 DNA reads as TGTGCCAGCGAGTCAAACCGCGCCTCTGGAAACACCATATATTTT. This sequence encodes CASESNRASGNTIYF. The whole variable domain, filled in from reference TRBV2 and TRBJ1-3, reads EPEVTQTPSHQVTQMGQEVILRCVPISNHLYFYWYRQILGQKVEFLVSFYNNEISEKSEIFDDQFSVERPDGSNFTLKIRSTKLEDSAMYFCASESNRASGNTIYFGEGSWLTVV.

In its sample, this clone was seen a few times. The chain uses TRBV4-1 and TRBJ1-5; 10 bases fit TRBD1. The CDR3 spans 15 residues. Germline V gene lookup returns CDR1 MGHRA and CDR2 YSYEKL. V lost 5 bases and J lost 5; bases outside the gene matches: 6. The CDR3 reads CASSGTGTGDQPQHF. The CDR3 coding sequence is TGCGCCAGCAGCGGCACCGGGACAGGGGATCAGCCCCAGCATTTT.

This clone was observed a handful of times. The CDR3, as DNA: TGTGCCAGCAGCGAACAGGGTCTCACAGATACGCAGTATTTT. Its protein product is CASSEQGLTDTQYF. The chain has TRBV11-2 and TRBJ2-3, with a weak D call TRBD1 (6 bases). Trimming stripped 5 bases from V and 2 bases from J, with 11 bases between. The CDR3 runs to 14 residues. Germline CDR1 and CDR2: SGHAT and FQNNGV. The whole variable domain, filled in from reference TRBV11-2 and TRBJ2-3, reads EAGVAQSPRYKIIEKRQSVAFWCNPISGHATLYWYQQILGQGPKLLIQFQNNGVVDDSQLPKDRFSAERLKGVDSTLKIQPAKLEDSAVYLCASSEQGLTDTQYFGPGTRLTVL.

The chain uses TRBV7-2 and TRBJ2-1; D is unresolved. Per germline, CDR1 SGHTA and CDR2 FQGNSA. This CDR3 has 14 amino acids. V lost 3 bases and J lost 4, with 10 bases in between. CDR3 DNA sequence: TGTGCCAGCAGCTTGGTGATTTCATACAATGAGCAGTTCTTC. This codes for CASSLVISYNEQFF.

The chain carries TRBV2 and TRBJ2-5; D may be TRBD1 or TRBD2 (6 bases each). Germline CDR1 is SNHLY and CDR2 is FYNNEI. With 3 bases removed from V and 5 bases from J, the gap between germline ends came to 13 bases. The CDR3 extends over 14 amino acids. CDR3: CASSERRGDETQYF. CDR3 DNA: TGTGCCAGCAGTGAGCGGAGGGGGGACGAGACCCAGTACTTC.

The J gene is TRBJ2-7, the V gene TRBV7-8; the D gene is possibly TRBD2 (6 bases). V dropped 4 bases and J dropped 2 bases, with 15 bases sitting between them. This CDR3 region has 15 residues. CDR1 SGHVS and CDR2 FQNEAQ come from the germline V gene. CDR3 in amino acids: CASSSTGTQTYEQYF. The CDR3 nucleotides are TGTGCCAGCAGCTCGACCGGGACTCAAACCTACGAGCAGTACTTC. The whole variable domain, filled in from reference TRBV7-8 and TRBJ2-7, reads GAGVSQSPRYKVAKRGQDVALRCDPISGHVSLFWYQQALGQGPEFLTYFQNEAQLDKSGLPSDRFFAERPEGSVSTLKIQRTQQEDSAVYLCASSSTGTQTYEQYFGPGTRLTVT.